This T cell receptor beta chain was found in a study of shared clonotypes between healthy human individuals. Study outcomes and limitations: For naive CD4 cells, roughly 5% of clonotypes were shared across a few donors.

On sorted subsets, replicate PCRs used approximately 200 ng DNA, or tens of thousands of T cell genomes. The table came from immunoSEQ multiplex PCR; TCRdb's copy has only in-frame clones and leaves some out. The sample contains some 2,000,000 clones, around 95% of which appear only once. The CDR3 runs 15 residues. CDR1 is WNHNN, CDR2 SYGVQD, per germline (reference sequence). J was trimmed by 5 bases and V by 0 bases; bases with no gene match: 3. Turning to this clone: What it binds is not known.

The sequenced sample was naive CD4+ T cells sorted from blood. Documented subset: CD45RA+ positively selected. This TCR was sampled from a man between 18 and 35 years old in good health. This sequence joins TRBV10-1 and TRBJ2-5; 10 bases line up with TRBD1. Here the CDR3 reads CASSESTGGWETQYF. The CDR3 coding sequence is TGCGCCAGCAGTGAGTCGACAGGGGGCTGGGAGACCCAGTACTTC.